The rows below give T cell receptor beta chains drawn from one sample of a study of cytotoxic CD8 clonotypes in ibrutinib-treated CLL. Libraries were prepared by immunoSEQ multiplex PCR; TCRdb keeps only in-frame clonotypes and omits some of them. The sample records about 300,000 clones, approximately 76% being singletons. The sequencing here drew on PBMCs, taken at disease progression, from a patient treated with ibrutinib. The receptors shown here come from a human donor with chronic lymphocytic leukemia. CDR3s include the opening cysteine and the closing phenylalanine or tryptophan. Each record gives: D gene, clone size, V gene, J gene, CDR3 protein, CDR3 DNA. A D gene is named only where the DNA matches it firmly. A row's size may be missing; if present it is once, few, many or a size class.

d_call: TRBD2
clone_size: once
v_call: TRBV27
j_call: TRBJ2-1
cdr3_aa: CASSSLAGVLSSYNEQFF
cdr3_nt: TGTGCCAGCAGTTCACTAGCGGGGGTACTGAGCTCCTACAATGAGCAGTTCTTC

d_call: NA
clone_size: NA
v_call: TRBV11-1
j_call: TRBJ2-5
cdr3_aa: CASSPGWETQYF
cdr3_nt: TGTGCCAGCAGCCCAGGGTGGGAGACCCAGTACTTC

d_call: NA
clone_size: NA
v_call: TRBV10-2
j_call: TRBJ2-7
cdr3_aa: CASSAQQAYEQYF
cdr3_nt: TGCGCCAGCAGTGCCCAGCAAGCCTACGAGCAGTACTTC

d_call: NA
clone_size: NA
v_call: TRBV4-3
j_call: TRBJ2-7
cdr3_aa: CASSQDQGMEQYF
cdr3_nt: TGCGCCAGCAGCCAAGATCAGGGTATGGAGCAGTACTTC

d_call: TRBD2
clone_size: NA
v_call: TRBV9
j_call: TRBJ2-5
cdr3_aa: CASSPRGGRAEETQYF
cdr3_nt: TGTGCCAGCAGCCCCAGGGGCGGGAGGGCCGAAGAGACCCAGTACTTC

d_call: TRBD2
clone_size: NA
v_call: TRBV5-6
j_call: TRBJ2-1
cdr3_aa: CASSSSLATSSYNEQFF
cdr3_nt: TGTGCCAGCAGCTCCTCACTAGCGACGAGCTCCTACAATGAGCAGTTCTTC

d_call: NA
clone_size: NA
v_call: TRBV2
j_call: TRBJ1-3
cdr3_aa: CASTRSSGNTIYF
cdr3_nt: TGTGCCAGCACCAGGAGCTCTGGAAACACCATATATTTT

d_call: TRBD1
clone_size: NA
v_call: TRBV19
j_call: TRBJ1-5
cdr3_aa: CASSFLDRADQPQHF
cdr3_nt: TGTGCCAGTAGTTTTCTGGACAGGGCGGATCAGCCCCAGCATTTT

d_call: NA
clone_size: NA
v_call: TRBV7-8
j_call: TRBJ2-7
cdr3_aa: CASSPRGSYEQYF
cdr3_nt: TGTGCCAGCAGCCCGCGGGGCTCCTACGAGCAGTACTTC

d_call: NA
clone_size: NA
v_call: TRBV28
j_call: TRBJ2-7
cdr3_aa: CASSPQRGEQYF
cdr3_nt: TGTGCCAGCAGTCCACAGAGGGGCGAGCAGTACTTC

d_call: NA
clone_size: NA
v_call: TRBV5-1
j_call: TRBJ2-1
cdr3_aa: CASSVPTGDYSEQFF
cdr3_nt: TGCGCCAGCAGCGTGCCCACCGGAGACTACAGTGAGCAGTTCTTC

d_call: NA
clone_size: NA
v_call: TRBV4-1
j_call: TRBJ1-4
cdr3_aa: CASSQVGAQGEKLFF
cdr3_nt: TGCGCCAGCAGCCAAGTAGGAGCCCAGGGGGAAAAACTGTTTTTT

d_call: NA
clone_size: NA
v_call: TRBV23-1
j_call: TRBJ1-4
cdr3_aa: CATKAVAGSTNEKLFF
cdr3_nt: TGCGCCACTAAGGCCGTGGCAGGTTCAACTAATGAAAAACTGTTTTTT

d_call: NA
clone_size: once
v_call: TRBV29-1
j_call: TRBJ2-3
cdr3_aa: CSVAGASSTSTDTQYF
cdr3_nt: TGCAGCGTCGCGGGGGCTAGCTCTACTAGCACAGATACGCAGTATTTT

d_call: NA
clone_size: NA
v_call: TRBV7-6
j_call: TRBJ1-6
cdr3_aa: CASSSEPGISPLHF
cdr3_nt: TGTGCCAGCAGCTCCGAACCCGGGATTTCACCCCTCCACTTT

d_call: TRBD1
clone_size: NA
v_call: TRBV29-1
j_call: TRBJ2-3
cdr3_aa: CSVATGAGDTQYF
cdr3_nt: TGCAGCGTTGCGACAGGGGCAGGGGATACGCAGTATTTT

d_call: TRBD1
clone_size: NA
v_call: TRBV5-1
j_call: TRBJ2-5
cdr3_aa: CASSLGPPGQGKGQETQYF
cdr3_nt: TGCGCCAGCAGCTTGGGCCCCCCAGGACAGGGGAAAGGACAAGAGACCCAGTACTTC

d_call: TRBD1
clone_size: NA
v_call: TRBV6-5
j_call: TRBJ1-2
cdr3_aa: CASRDRAGYGYTF
cdr3_nt: TGTGCCAGCAGGGACAGGGCAGGCTATGGCTACACCTTC

d_call: NA
clone_size: NA
v_call: TRBV5-5
j_call: TRBJ2-7
cdr3_aa: CASSLGVIHEQYF
cdr3_nt: TGTGCCAGCAGCTTGGGGGTGATCCACGAGCAGTACTTC

d_call: NA
clone_size: once
v_call: TRBV9
j_call: TRBJ1-2
cdr3_aa: CASRLRGSYTF
cdr3_nt: TGTGCCAGCAGACTTAGAGGGAGCTACACCTTC

d_call: NA
clone_size: NA
v_call: TRBV9
j_call: TRBJ1-1
cdr3_aa: CASSEFPTPDTEAFF
cdr3_nt: TGTGCCAGCAGCGAGTTCCCCACTCCGGACACTGAAGCTTTCTTT

d_call: TRBD2
clone_size: few
v_call: TRBV7-9
j_call: TRBJ2-7
cdr3_aa: CASSPTSGRTYEQYF
cdr3_nt: TGTGCCAGCAGCCCGACTAGCGGGAGGACCTACGAGCAGTACTTC

d_call: TRBD1
clone_size: few
v_call: TRBV6-5
j_call: TRBJ2-7
cdr3_aa: CASTPTGGSYEQYF
cdr3_nt: TGTGCCAGCACTCCGACAGGGGGTTCCTACGAGCAGTACTTC